The source of this T cell receptor beta chain is a study of OX40 agonist ivuxolimab in advanced cancers. Overall study: The diagnoses of dose-escalation patients were hepatocellular carcinoma, melanoma, renal cell or head and neck cancer. Study-wide points: At doses 0.1 to 3.0 mg/kg, CD4+ and CD8+ clones expanded.

In its sample, this clone was seen a few times. Its antigen remains unidentified. CDR3 length: 13 amino acids. Germline-derived CDR1 and CDR2 are SSHAT and FNYEAQ (reference sequence). The ends were cut back, 5 bases at V and 7 bases at J, with 9 bases in the middle. Clones were read by immunoSEQ multiplex PCR, and TCRdb kept only the in-frame ones, dropping some. The data hold about 71,000 clones, with 60% to 80% observed a single time. The sequences come from CD4+ or CD8+ T cells sorted from blood, collected in a trial of the OX40 agonist ivuxolimab. The rearrangement joins TRBV7-7 to TRBJ1-6, with D perhaps matching TRBD1 (6 bases). This sequence was found in an adult with an advanced solid tumor such as melanoma, head and neck, liver or kidney cancer. CDR3 sequence (DNA): TGTGCCAGCAGCCAAACAGGGAATTCACCCCTCCACTTT. This sequence encodes CASSQTGNSPLHF.